This passage covers 31 T cell receptor beta chains from one sample sequenced in a study of blood T cell repertoires in COVID-19. Clones were sequenced by immunoSEQ multiplex PCR, and TCRdb holds only the in-frame ones, with some missing. There are some 220,000 clones in the sample; roughly 85% occur only once, and 10% to 15% lies in the top ten. Sequencing was done on a sample of peripheral blood. The receptors were sampled from a woman aged 18-29 years who had recovered from COVID-19.

CDR3 protein: CASSILKGLSYEQYF. Here the CDR3 DNA reads TGTGCCAGTAGTATTCTTAAGGGACTATCCTACGAGCAGTACTTC. This chain connects TRBV19 to TRBJ2-7; 7 positions match TRBD2. The germline V gene encodes CDR1 LNHDA and CDR2 SQIVND (reference sequence). The CDR3 sequence is 15 residues long. V shed 3 bases and J 1 base; nucleotides not matched to a gene: 6.

CDR3: CASSQGTGVTTNEKLFF. The CDR3 nucleotides are TGCGCCAGCAGCCAGGGGACAGGGGTTACAACTAATGAAAAACTGTTTTTT. The chain combines TRBV4-3 with TRBJ1-4; the match to TRBD1 covers 10 bases. Germline CDR1 LGHNA, CDR2 YSLEER. CDR3 length: 17 residues. The V gene end was trimmed by 3 bases and the J gene end by 0 bases; junction bases not matched to a gene: 4.

The chain links TRBV18 to TRBJ2-2, with 7 bases identical to TRBD1. V lost 0 bases and J lost 4; bases outside the gene matches: 5. Germline CDR1 and CDR2: KGHSH and LQKENI. The CDR3 is 16 amino acids. Here the CDR3 reads CASSPPGQRVTGELFF. DNA of the CDR3: TGTGCCAGCTCACCACCGGGACAGAGAGTCACCGGGGAGCTGTTTTTT.

The rearrangement uses TRBV7-9 and TRBJ1-4; 9 nucleotides agree with TRBD1. J lost 8 bases, V lost 3 bases, and 7 bases had no gene match. Germline CDR1 SEHNR, CDR2 FQNEAQ (reference sequence). This CDR3 is built from 15 residues. The CDR3 DNA is TGTGCCAGCAGCTTGGGGACAGGGCTAAGGGAAAAACTGTTTTTT. It yields the protein CASSLGTGLREKLFF.

This clone has just a few counts. The DNA of the CDR3 is TGTGCCAGCAGTGAAGCGGGACTCACCTTCTACGAGCAGTACTTC. It codes for CASSEAGLTFYEQYF. The V and J genes are TRBV2 and TRBJ2-7; tentative D call: TRBD2 (6 bases). The V end lost 0 bases, the J end lost 3 bases, and 12 bases lay between the germline ends. Per germline, CDR1 SNHLY and CDR2 FYNNEI. This CDR3 is built from 15 residues.

The chain couples TRBV6-2 or TRBV6-3 to TRBJ2-1; the match to TRBD2 covers 7 bases. The CDR3 runs 15 residues. Germline CDR1 is MNHEY and CDR2 is SVGEGT. The V segment lost 4 bases and the J segment 7 bases; nucleotides outside the gene matches: 10. The CDR3 is CASSFRGLRRNEQFF. Here the CDR3 DNA reads TGTGCCAGCAGTTTTAGGGGACTACGCCGTAATGAGCAGTTCTTC.

The V and J genes are TRBV12-5 and TRBJ2-1, with 9 bases lining up with TRBD2. CDR3 size: 15 residues. Germline lookup yields CDR1 LGHNT and CDR2 FRNRAP. Unmatched junction bases numbered 4, after V lost 7 bases and J lost 0 bases. CDR3 residues: CASAAGGPSYNEQFF. For the CDR3, the DNA is TGTGCTAGTGCCGCGGGAGGGCCCTCCTACAATGAGCAGTTCTTC. The full variable domain, completed using reference TRBV12-5 and TRBJ2-1, is DARVTQTPRHKVTEMGQEVTMRCQPILGHNTVFWYRQTMMQGLELLAYFRNRAPLDDSGMPKDRFSAEMPDATLATLKIQPSEPRDSAVYFCASAAGGPSYNEQFFGPGTRLTVL.

CDR3 loop: CASSPWDSDNSPLHF. CDR3 DNA: TGTGCCAGCTCACCTTGGGACAGTGATAATTCACCCCTCCACTTT. The gene calls are TRBV18 and TRBJ1-6; the match to TRBD1 covers 7 bases. The CDR3 totals 15 residues. The ends lost 3 bases at V and 5 bases at J; junction bases unmatched: 4. Looked up from germline, CDR1 is KGHSH and CDR2 is LQKENI.

The chain combines TRBV27 with TRBJ1-2; weak D call: TRBD1 (6 bases). This CDR3 comprises 13 residues. Trimming left V 5 bases short and J 2 bases short, with 9 bases between. CDR1 and CDR2 (germline): MNHEY, SMNVEV (reference sequence). The CDR3 sequence: CASSSGQNYGYTF. DNA for the CDR3: TGTGCCAGCAGTAGCGGACAGAACTATGGCTACACCTTC.

This chain joins TRBV7-3 and TRBJ2-5; 11 nucleotides line up with TRBD2. V lost 5 bases to trimming and J lost 5 bases; unmatched junction nucleotides: 7. Germline loops: CDR1 SGHTA, CDR2 FQGTGA. The CDR3 covers 15 residues. CDR3 in DNA: TGTGCCAGCAGCCCCACTAGCGGGAGTGAGGAGACCCAGTACTTC. Its translation is CASSPTSGSEETQYF.

The V gene is TRBV10-1, the J gene TRBJ2-1; perhaps TRBD1 as D (6 bases). Per germline, CDR1 WNHNN and CDR2 SYGVQD (reference sequence). The V and J ends lost 1 base and 8 bases respectively, with 9 bases between them. The CDR3 is 13 amino acids. This CDR3 reads CASSELGADEQFF. The CDR3 DNA sequence: TGCGCCAGCAGTGAGTTGGGGGCGGATGAGCAGTTCTTC.

J is TRBJ1-2 and V is TRBV6-5; D is uncertain. From germline, CDR1 is MNHEY and CDR2 SVGAGI. The CDR3 extends over 12 amino acids. Trimming pared 7 bases from V and 2 bases from J, leaving 8 bases between. The DNA for the CDR3 is TGTGCCAGCAATGGGCAGAACTATGGCTACACCTTC. Amino acids: CASNGQNYGYTF.

J is TRBJ1-1 and V is TRBV7-9, with 7 bases aligning to TRBD1. CDR1 is SEHNR and CDR2 is FQNEAQ in the germline V gene (reference sequence). With 8 bases clipped from V and 0 bases from J, the junction kept 12 bases outside the gene matches. The CDR3 length is 16 residues. As DNA, the CDR3 is TGTGCCAGCCCTAACCCGGGACAGAGATTGAACACTGAAGCTTTCTTT. It translates to CASPNPGQRLNTEAFF. The complete variable domain, with remaining parts taken from reference TRBV7-9 and TRBJ1-1, reads DTGVSQNPRHKITKRGQNVTFRCDPISEHNRLYWYRQTLGQGPEFLTYFQNEAQLEKSRLLSDRFSAERPKGSFSTLEIQRTEQGDSAMYLCASPNPGQRLNTEAFFGQGTRLTVV.

V is TRBV7-2 and J is TRBJ2-1, with D uncertain. Germline V gives CDR1 SGHTA, CDR2 FQGNSA. There are 13 residues in the CDR3. Trimming removed 2 bases from V and 14 bases from J, with 16 bases in between. Here the CDR3 reads CASSLIEFTDKFF. The CDR3 bases are TGTGCCAGCAGCTTAATAGAATTCACAGACAAGTTCTTC.

The V call is TRBV5-6, the J call TRBJ2-7, with 9 positions matching TRBD1. The CDR3 contains 15 residues. The germline V gene has CDR1 SGHDT and CDR2 YYEEEE. V was clipped by 2 bases and J by 7 bases; unmatched bases: 10. CDR3 residues: CASSFRDRAMQEQYF. The CDR3 bases are TGTGCCAGCAGCTTTCGGGACAGGGCAATGCAAGAGCAGTACTTC.

This clone was observed a single time. The chain couples TRBV5-1 to TRBJ1-1, with unresolved D. Looked up from germline, CDR1 is SGHRS and CDR2 is YFSETQ. The CDR3 is 13 residues long. Trimming took off 0 bases at V and 8 bases at J, with 11 bases between the two ends. As DNA, the CDR3 is TGCGCCAGCAGCTTGGTATCGCGGATCGAAGCTTTCTTT. It codes for CASSLVSRIEAFF.

The rearrangement uses TRBV7-2 and TRBJ1-5, with D hard to call. The CDR3 has 12 residues. Germline values: CDR1 SGHTA, CDR2 FQGNSA. The V end lost 2 bases, the J end lost 3 bases, and 2 bases lay between the germline ends. The CDR3, as DNA: TGTGCCAGCAGCTTATACAATCAGCCCCAGCATTTT. Translation: CASSLYNQPQHF.

V usage is TRBV12-3 or TRBV12-4 and J usage is TRBJ1-1; TRBD1 is a possible D gene (5 bases). This CDR3 spans 12 amino acids. V was pared by 6 bases and J by 6 bases, with 11 bases between. CDR3 coding DNA: TGTGCCAGCAGCAAGCAGGGTTCTGAAGCTTTCTTT. Translated, it gives CASSKQGSEAFF.

V gene TRBV6-5 combines with J gene TRBJ1-5; 10 bases are a match to TRBD1. V shed 5 bases and J 11 bases; nucleotides not matched to a gene: 6. This CDR3 is 13 amino acids long. The germline gives CDR1 MNHEY, CDR2 SVGAGI. CDR3 protein: CASSPGTGDTQHF. Here the CDR3 DNA reads TGTGCCAGCAGTCCCGGGACAGGGGATACCCAGCATTTT.

The chain couples TRBV27 to TRBJ1-4; 7 nucleotides agree with TRBD1. With V trimmed by 3 bases and J by 5 bases, 3 bases remained unmatched. CDR3 length equals 14 residues. The germline gives CDR1 MNHEY, CDR2 SMNVEV (reference sequence). CDR3 sequence (DNA): TGTGCCAGCAGTTTTGGGACAGTAAATGAAAAACTGTTTTTT. It translates to CASSFGTVNEKLFF.

The genes are TRBV5-1 and TRBJ2-2, with TRBD1 as a possible D gene (5 bases). The CDR3 covers 14 residues. The ends were cut back, 1 base at V and 4 bases at J, with 8 bases in the middle. Per germline, CDR1 SGHRS and CDR2 YFSETQ. CDR3 protein: CASSLTGPTGELFF. The CDR3 bases are TGCGCCAGCAGCTTGACAGGCCCCACCGGGGAGCTGTTTTTT.

The chain is built from TRBV2 and TRBJ1-1, with D hard to call. Trimming took off 7 bases at V and 6 bases at J, with 15 bases between the two ends. Per germline, CDR1 SNHLY and CDR2 FYNNEI. CDR3 length equals 13 residues. In nucleotides, the CDR3 is TGTGCCAGCAATGGACTGATTATATCTGAAGCTTTCTTT. Its translation is CASNGLIISEAFF.

The gene calls are TRBV7-3 and TRBJ2-1; 9 nucleotides align to TRBD2. The CDR3 consists of 14 residues. V was pared by 3 bases and J by 3 bases, with 0 bases of the junction left unmatched. Germline assignment: CDR1 SGHTA and CDR2 FQGTGA. In nucleotides, the CDR3 is TGTGCCAGCAGCTTTAGCGGGAGCTACAATGAGCAGTTCTTC. Translation: CASSFSGSYNEQFF.

This chain joins TRBV19 and TRBJ2-3; D gene uncertain. Germline-derived CDR1 and CDR2 are LNHDA and SQIVND (reference sequence). This CDR3 has 13 amino acids. Trimming shortened V by 4 bases and J by 1 base, and 6 bases separated the two germline ends. The CDR3 region has the DNA TGTGCCAGTAGTACAGGCCGCACAGATACGCAGTATTTT. Its translation: CASSTGRTDTQYF.

The chain employs TRBV19 and TRBJ2-7; 7 bases match TRBD1. The ends lost 5 bases at V and 4 bases at J; junction bases unmatched: 11. Germline V gives CDR1 LNHDA, CDR2 SQIVND (reference sequence). The CDR3 spans 15 residues. CDR3 bases: TGTGCCAGTAGTGCCGCCGGGACAGCTTCGTACGAGCAGTACTTC. This codes for CASSAAGTASYEQYF.

The chain is built from TRBV11-1 and TRBJ1-1; a weak D match, TRBD1 (5 bases). Germline loops: CDR1 SGHAT, CDR2 FQDESV (reference sequence). V was pared by 0 bases and J by 1 base, with 15 bases between. The CDR3 runs 17 residues. CDR3 coding DNA: TGTGCCAGCAGCTTAGCGAAAAGTGGCAGGGCGAACACTGAAGCTTTCTTT. It encodes CASSLAKSGRANTEAFF.

The chain carries TRBV29-1 and TRBJ2-2; 9 bases align to TRBD1. Losses at the gene ends were 5 bases for V and 5 bases for J; bases not matched to a gene: 6. The CDR3 runs 14 residues. Germline CDR1 reads SQVTM; CDR2 reads ANQGSEA. CDR3 sequence: CSVLDRGVTGELFF. As DNA, the CDR3 is TGCAGCGTTTTGGACAGGGGCGTGACCGGGGAGCTGTTTTTT.

The V gene is TRBV24-1, the J gene TRBJ2-1; a weak D match, TRBD2 (5 bases). There are 11 residues in the CDR3. Between the trimmed V and J ends, which lost 6 bases and 8 bases, there was a span of 7 bases. Germline assignment: CDR1 KGHDR and CDR2 SFDVKD. Written as DNA, the CDR3 is TGTGCCACCAGTACCGGGGATGAGCAGTTCTTC. Amino acid sequence: CATSTGDEQFF.

V and J are TRBV30 and TRBJ1-2, with D tentatively TRBD1 (5 bases). This CDR3 has 15 residues. The germline V and J ends were trimmed by 4 bases and 3 bases, with 18 bases remaining between them. The V gene's germline CDR1 is GTSNPN and CDR2 SVGIG (reference sequence). CDR3: CAWIDWQGMDYGYTF. In DNA form, the CDR3 reads TGTGCCTGGATTGACTGGCAGGGTATGGACTATGGCTACACCTTC. Full variable domain (missing parts from reference TRBV30 and TRBJ1-2): SQTIHQWPATLVQPVGSPLSLECTVEGTSNPNLYWYRQAAGRGLQLLFYSVGIGQISSEVPQNLSASRPQDRQFILSSKKLLLSDSGFYLCAWIDWQGMDYGYTFGSGTRLTVV.

The chain couples TRBV6-5 to TRBJ2-1, with D perhaps matching TRBD2 (5 bases). Looked up from germline, CDR1 is MNHEY and CDR2 is SVGAGI. Trimming left V 1 base short and J 0 bases short, with 7 bases between. The CDR3 extends over 15 amino acids. The CDR3 reads CASSYYGDSYNEQFF. The CDR3 DNA reads as TGTGCCAGCAGTTACTACGGGGACTCCTACAATGAGCAGTTCTTC.

The chain joins TRBV29-1 to TRBJ2-1, with D possibly TRBD1 on 5 matching bases. Trimming pared 7 bases from V and 1 base from J, leaving 11 bases between. Germline loops: CDR1 SQVTM, CDR2 ANQGSEA. This CDR3 has 13 residues. CDR3 coding DNA: TGCAGCGCCGGAAGGGGTTCCTACAATGAGCAGTTCTTC. Its translation is CSAGRGSYNEQFF.